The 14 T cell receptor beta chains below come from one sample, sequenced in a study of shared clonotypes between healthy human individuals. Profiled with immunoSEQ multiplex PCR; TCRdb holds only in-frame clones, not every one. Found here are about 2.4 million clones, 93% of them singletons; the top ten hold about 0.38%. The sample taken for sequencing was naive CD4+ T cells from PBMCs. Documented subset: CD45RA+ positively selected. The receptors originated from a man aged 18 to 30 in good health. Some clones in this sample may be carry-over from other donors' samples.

CDR3 DNA sequence: TGCAGCGTTGCTAACCCCCGAGCCGAGCAGTACTTC. Protein: CSVANPRAEQYF. The gene calls are TRBV29-1 and TRBJ2-7, with D hard to call. Germline loops: CDR1 SQVTM, CDR2 ANQGSEA. Trimming pared 4 bases from V and 6 bases from J, leaving 13 bases between. The CDR3 contains 12 residues.

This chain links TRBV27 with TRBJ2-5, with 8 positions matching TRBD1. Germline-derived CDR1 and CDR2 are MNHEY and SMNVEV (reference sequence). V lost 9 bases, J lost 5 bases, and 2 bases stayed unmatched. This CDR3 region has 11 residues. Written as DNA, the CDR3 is TGTGCCAGTAGGGACAGGGAGACCCAGTACTTC. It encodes CASRDRETQYF.

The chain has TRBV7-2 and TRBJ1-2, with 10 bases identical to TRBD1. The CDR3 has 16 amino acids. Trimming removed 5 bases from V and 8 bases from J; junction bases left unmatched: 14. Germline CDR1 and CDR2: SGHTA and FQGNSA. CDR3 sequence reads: CASSLVGTGVIGGYTF. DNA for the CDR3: TGTGCCAGCAGCCTGGTTGGGACAGGGGTAATAGGCGGCTACACCTTC.

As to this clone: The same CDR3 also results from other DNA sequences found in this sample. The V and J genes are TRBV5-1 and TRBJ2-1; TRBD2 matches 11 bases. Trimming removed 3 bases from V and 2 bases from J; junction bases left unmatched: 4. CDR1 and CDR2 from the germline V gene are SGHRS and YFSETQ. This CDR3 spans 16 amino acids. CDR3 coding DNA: TGCGCCAGCAGCTCGGGGACTAGCGGCACCTACAATGAGCAGTTCTTC. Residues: CASSSGTSGTYNEQFF.

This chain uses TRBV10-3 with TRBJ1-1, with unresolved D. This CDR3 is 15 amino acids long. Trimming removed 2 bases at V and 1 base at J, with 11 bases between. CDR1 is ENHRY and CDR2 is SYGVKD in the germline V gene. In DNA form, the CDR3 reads TGTGCCATCAGTGAGCCTTATATGCGGAACACTGAAGCTTTCTTT. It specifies CAISEPYMRNTEAFF.

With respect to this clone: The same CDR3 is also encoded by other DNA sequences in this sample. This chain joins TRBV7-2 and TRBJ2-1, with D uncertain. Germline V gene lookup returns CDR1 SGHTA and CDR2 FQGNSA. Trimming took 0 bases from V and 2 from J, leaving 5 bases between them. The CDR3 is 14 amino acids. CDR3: CASSLAGTYNEQFF. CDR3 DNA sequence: TGTGCCAGCAGCTTAGCGGGGACCTACAATGAGCAGTTCTTC.

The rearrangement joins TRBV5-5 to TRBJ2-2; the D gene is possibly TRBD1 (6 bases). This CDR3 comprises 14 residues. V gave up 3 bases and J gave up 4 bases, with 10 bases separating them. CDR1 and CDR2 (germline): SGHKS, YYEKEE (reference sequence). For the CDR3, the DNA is TGTGCCAGCAGCTCACAGGGATTCACCGGGGAGCTGTTTTTT. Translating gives CASSSQGFTGELFF.

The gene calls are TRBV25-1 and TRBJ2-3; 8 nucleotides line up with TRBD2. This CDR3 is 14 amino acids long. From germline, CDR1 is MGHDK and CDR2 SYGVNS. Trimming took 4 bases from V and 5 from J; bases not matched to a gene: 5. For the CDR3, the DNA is TGTGCCAGCAGTGGAGCGGGGGCCCTAGATACGCAGTATTTT. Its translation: CASSGAGALDTQYF. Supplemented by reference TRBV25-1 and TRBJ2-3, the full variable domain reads EADIYQTPRYLVIGTGKKITLECSQTMGHDKMYWYQQDPGMELHLIHYSYGVNSTEKGDLSSESTVSRIRTEHFPLTLESARPSHTSQYLCASSGAGALDTQYFGPGTRLTVL.

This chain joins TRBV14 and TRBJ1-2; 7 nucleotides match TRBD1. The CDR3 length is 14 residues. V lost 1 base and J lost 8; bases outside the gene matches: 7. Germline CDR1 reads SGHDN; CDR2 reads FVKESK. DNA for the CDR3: TGTGCCAGCAGCCAAGCGGTCAGGGGGGGCGGCTACACCTTC. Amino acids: CASSQAVRGGGYTF.

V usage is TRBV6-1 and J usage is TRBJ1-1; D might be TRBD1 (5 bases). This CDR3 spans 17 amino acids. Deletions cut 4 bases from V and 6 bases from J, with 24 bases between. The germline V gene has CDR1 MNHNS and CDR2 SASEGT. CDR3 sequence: CASSVGLGLALGAEAFF. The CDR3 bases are TGTGCCAGCAGTGTAGGTTTGGGATTGGCCTTGGGGGCTGAAGCTTTCTTT.

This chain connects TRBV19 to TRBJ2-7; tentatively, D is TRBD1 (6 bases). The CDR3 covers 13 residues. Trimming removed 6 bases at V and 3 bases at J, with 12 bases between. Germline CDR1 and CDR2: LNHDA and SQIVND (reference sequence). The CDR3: CASRAGQSYEQYF. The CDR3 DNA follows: TGTGCCAGTAGAGCAGGACAGAGCTACGAGCAGTACTTC.

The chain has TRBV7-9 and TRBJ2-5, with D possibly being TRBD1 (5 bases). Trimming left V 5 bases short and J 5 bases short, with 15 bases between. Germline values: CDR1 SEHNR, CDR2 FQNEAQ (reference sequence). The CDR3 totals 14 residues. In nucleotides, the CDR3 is TGTGCCAGCAGCCACACAGGTAGAGAGGAGACCCAGTACTTC. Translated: CASSHTGREETQYF.

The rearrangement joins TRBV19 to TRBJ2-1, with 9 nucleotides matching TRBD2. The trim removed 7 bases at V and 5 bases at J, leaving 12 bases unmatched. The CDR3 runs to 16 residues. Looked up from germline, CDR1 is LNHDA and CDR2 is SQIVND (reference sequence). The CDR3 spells CASKVMLGTSHNEQFF. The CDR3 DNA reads TGTGCCAGTAAGGTTATGCTCGGGACTAGCCACAATGAGCAGTTCTTC.

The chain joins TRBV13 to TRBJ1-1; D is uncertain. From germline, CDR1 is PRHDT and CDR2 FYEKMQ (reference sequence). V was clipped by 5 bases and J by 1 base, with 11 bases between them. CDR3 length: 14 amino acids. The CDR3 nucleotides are TGTGCCAGCAGCCCCCTTAGAGAGAACACTGAAGCTTTCTTT. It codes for CASSPLRENTEAFF.